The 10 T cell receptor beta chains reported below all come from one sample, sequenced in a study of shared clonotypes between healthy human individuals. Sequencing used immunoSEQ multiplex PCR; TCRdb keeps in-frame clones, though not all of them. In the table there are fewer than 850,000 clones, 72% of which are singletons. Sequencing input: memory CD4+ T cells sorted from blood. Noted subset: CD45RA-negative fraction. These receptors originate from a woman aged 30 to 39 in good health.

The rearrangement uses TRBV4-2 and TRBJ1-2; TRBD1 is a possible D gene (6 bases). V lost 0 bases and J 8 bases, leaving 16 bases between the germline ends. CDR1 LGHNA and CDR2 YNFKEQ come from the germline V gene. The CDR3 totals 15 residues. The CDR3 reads CASSQETGTQWGYTF. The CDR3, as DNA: TGTGCCAGCAGCCAAGAAACAGGGACGCAGTGGGGCTACACCTTC.

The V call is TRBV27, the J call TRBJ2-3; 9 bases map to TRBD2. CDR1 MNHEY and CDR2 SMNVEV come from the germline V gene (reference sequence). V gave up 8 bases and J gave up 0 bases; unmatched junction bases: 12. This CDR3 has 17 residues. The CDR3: CASQPALAGFSTDTQYF. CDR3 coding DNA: TGTGCCAGCCAGCCAGCGCTAGCGGGATTTAGCACAGATACGCAGTATTTT.

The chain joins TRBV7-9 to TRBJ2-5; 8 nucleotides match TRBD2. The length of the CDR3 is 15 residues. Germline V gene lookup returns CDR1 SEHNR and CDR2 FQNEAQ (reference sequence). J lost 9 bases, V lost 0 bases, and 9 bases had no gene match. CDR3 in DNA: TGTGCCAGCAGCTTAGCAGCAGGGACCGGGAGGGCCCAGTACTTC. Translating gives CASSLAAGTGRAQYF.

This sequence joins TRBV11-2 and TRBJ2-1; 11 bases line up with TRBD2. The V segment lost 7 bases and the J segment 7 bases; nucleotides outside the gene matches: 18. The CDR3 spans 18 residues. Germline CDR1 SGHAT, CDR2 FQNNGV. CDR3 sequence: CASTPPRSLAGGRNEQFF. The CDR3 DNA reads TGTGCCAGCACCCCGCCCCGTTCGTTAGCGGGAGGGCGGAATGAGCAGTTCTTC.

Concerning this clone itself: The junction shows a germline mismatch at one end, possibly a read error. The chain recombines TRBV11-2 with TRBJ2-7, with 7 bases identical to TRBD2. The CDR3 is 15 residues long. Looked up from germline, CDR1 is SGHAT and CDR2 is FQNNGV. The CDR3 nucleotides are TGTGCCAGCAGCCGATTCCAGGTAGCGGGTTACGGGCAGTACTTC. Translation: CASSRFQVAGYGQYF.

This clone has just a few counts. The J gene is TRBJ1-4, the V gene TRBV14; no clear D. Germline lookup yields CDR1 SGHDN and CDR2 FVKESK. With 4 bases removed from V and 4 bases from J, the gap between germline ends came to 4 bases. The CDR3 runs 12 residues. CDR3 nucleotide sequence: TGTGCCAGCAGCCCGTATAATGAAAAACTGTTTTTT. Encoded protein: CASSPYNEKLFF.

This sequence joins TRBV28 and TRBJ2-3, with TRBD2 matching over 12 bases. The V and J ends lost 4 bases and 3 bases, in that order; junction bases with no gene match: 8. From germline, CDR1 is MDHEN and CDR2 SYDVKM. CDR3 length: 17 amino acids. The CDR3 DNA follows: TGTGCCAGCAGTTCCCGACTAGCGGGAGTTCTAACAGATACGCAGTATTTT. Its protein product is CASSSRLAGVLTDTQYF.

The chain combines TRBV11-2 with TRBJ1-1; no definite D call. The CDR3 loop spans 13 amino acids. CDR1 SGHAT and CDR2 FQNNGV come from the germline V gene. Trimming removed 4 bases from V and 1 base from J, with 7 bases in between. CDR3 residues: CASSYAQNTEAFF. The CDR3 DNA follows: TGTGCCAGCAGCTATGCACAGAACACTGAAGCTTTCTTT.

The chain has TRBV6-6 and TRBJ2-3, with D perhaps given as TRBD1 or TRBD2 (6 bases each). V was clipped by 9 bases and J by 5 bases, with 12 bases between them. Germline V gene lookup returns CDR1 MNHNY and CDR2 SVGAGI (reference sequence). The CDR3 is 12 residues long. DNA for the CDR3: TGTGCCAGTCGGGGGCAGGGAGATACGCAGTATTTT. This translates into CASRGQGDTQYF.

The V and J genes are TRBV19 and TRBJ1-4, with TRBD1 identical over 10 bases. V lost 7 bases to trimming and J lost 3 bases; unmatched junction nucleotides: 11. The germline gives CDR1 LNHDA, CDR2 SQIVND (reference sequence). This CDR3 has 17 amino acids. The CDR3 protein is CASTAGDRGRSNEKLFF. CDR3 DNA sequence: TGTGCCAGTACCGCGGGGGACAGGGGCAGATCTAATGAAAAACTGTTTTTT.